This T cell receptor (beta chain) was retrieved from a study of blood T cell repertoires in COVID-19. As for the study in general: The United States, Italy and Spain provided the acute and convalescent COVID-19 samples. The cDNA or gDNA used as material had been derived from T cells, B-cell-depleted T cells, or PBMCs.

Trimming removed 5 bases at V and 0 bases at J, with 11 bases between. Germline CDR1 SGHTA, CDR2 FQGTGA. CDR3 length: 15 residues. Original methodology: Nucleated cell number was recorded as an estimate derived from reference gene primer amplification. Here immunoSEQ multiplex PCR was the method, and the copy in TCRdb shows in-frame clones only, minus some. The D gene and trimming were derived from the DNA, and the V and J assignments and clone size from that table. This sample yields roughly 90,000 clones, of which roughly nine tenths are seen a single time; about 2.3% belongs to the top ten. Specimen: peripheral blood. The chain uses TRBV7-3 and TRBJ2-1, with D perhaps TRBD2 (5 bases). This clonotype originated in a man between 45 and 60 years old with acute or convalescent COVID-19. CDR3 DNA: TGTGCCAGCAGCCCCGGGGTAAGCTCCTACAATGAGCAGTTCTTC. It yields the protein CASSPGVSSYNEQFF.